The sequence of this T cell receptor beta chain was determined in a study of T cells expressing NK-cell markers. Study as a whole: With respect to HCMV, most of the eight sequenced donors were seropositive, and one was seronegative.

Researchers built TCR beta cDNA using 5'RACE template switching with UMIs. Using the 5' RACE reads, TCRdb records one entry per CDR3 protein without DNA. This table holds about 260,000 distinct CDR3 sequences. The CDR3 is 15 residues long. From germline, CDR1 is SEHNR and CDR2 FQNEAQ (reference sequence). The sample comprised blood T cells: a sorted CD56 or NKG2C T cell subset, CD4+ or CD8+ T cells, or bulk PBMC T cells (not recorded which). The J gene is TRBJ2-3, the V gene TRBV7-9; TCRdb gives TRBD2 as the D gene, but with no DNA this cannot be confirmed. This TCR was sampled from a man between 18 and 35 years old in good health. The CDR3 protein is CASSKTSGLTDTQYF.